What follows are 8 T cell receptor beta chains derived from one specimen sequenced in a study of blood T cell repertoires in COVID-19 (dated by TCRdb to the early 2020s). The library was prepared using the immunoSEQ multiplex PCR assay. The source is immuneACCESS, and TCRdb retained only in-frame sequences with V and J called. Part of the clones is not carried over; for the studies checked, unresolved V genes explain less than half of this, and the remainder is unexplained. For this sample the table gives around 300,000 clones, of which 85% were detected only once. The ten largest clonotypes hold 4.1% of the sample. Sample: peripheral blood. The receptors shown here come from a woman between 50 and 59 years old with active or convalescent COVID-19.

This clone was detected a few times. The V call is TRBV15, the J call TRBJ1-6; D is possibly TRBD1 (5 bases). V lost 0 bases to trimming and J lost 7 bases, with 10 bases between them. CDR1 is LNHNV and CDR2 is YYDKDF in the germline V gene (reference sequence). CDR3 length: 15 amino acids. The DNA for the CDR3 is TGTGCCACCAGCAGAGACCCAGGGATCAATTCACCCCTCCACTTT. Translated, it gives CATSRDPGINSPLHF.

This chain uses TRBV3-1 (or the pseudogene TRBV3-2) with TRBJ1-1, with 7 nucleotides matching TRBD1. The junction had 4 bases not matched to a gene; V was cut back by 1 base and J by 5 bases. The CDR3 is made up of 14 amino acids. The germline CDR1 and CDR2 sequences are LGHDT and YNNKEL (reference sequence). CDR3 DNA: TGTGCCAGCAGCCAAGGCCAGGGGGTTACTGAAGCTTTCTTT. Translating gives CASSQGQGVTEAFF.

The chain joins TRBV14 to TRBJ2-7, with 9 bases identical to TRBD1. J was trimmed by 6 bases and V by 3 bases; bases with no gene match: 9. The CDR3 is made up of 15 amino acids. From germline, CDR1 is SGHDN and CDR2 FVKESK. The DNA of the CDR3 is TGTGCCAGCAGCCAGTGGGGACAGGGAATTGGCGAGCAGTACTTC. Its translation: CASSQWGQGIGEQYF.

This clone appeared a single time. This chain links TRBV11-2 with TRBJ2-5; D gene ambiguous. The V and J ends lost 1 base and 0 bases respectively, with 15 bases between them. The CDR3 is 17 amino acids. Germline-derived CDR1 and CDR2 are SGHAT and FQNNGV. The DNA for the CDR3 is TGTGCCAGCAGCTTAGGGGCTCATTCCTCGTACCAAGAGACCCAGTACTTC. It encodes CASSLGAHSSYQETQYF.

The rearrangement links TRBV19 to TRBJ2-7; 11 bases fit TRBD1. Looked up from germline, CDR1 is LNHDA and CDR2 is SQIVND (reference sequence). This CDR3 has 15 residues. V shed 4 bases and J 2 bases; nucleotides not matched to a gene: 4. CDR3 loop: CASSKGQGGTYEQYF. CDR3 coding DNA: TGTGCCAGTAGTAAGGGACAGGGGGGAACCTACGAGCAGTACTTC. Combining the CDR3 with reference TRBV19 and TRBJ2-7 gives the whole variable domain DGGITQSPKYLFRKEGQNVTLSCEQNLNHDAMYWYRQDPGQGLRLIYYSQIVNDFQKGDIAEGYSVSREKKESFPLTVTSAQKNPTAFYLCASSKGQGGTYEQYFGPGTRLTVT.

This clone has only one observation. The gene calls are TRBV19 and TRBJ2-3; D is perhaps TRBD2 (6 bases). Germline V gives CDR1 LNHDA, CDR2 SQIVND (reference sequence). CDR3 length: 17 residues. V lost 4 bases, J lost 2 bases, and 19 bases lay in between. The CDR3, as DNA: TGTGCCAGTAGTAACCCCCGGGGTAGCGGACTCACAGATACGCAGTATTTT. Translated, it gives CASSNPRGSGLTDTQYF.

The gene calls are TRBV27 and TRBJ2-2, with D tentatively TRBD1 (6 bases). This CDR3 spans 15 amino acids. The germline CDR1 and CDR2 sequences are MNHEY and SMNVEV (reference sequence). Between the trimmed V and J ends, which lost 8 bases and 1 base, there was a span of 14 bases. The CDR3 DNA is TGTGCCAGCCTACCGGGACATAGGAACACCGGGGAGCTGTTTTTT. The encoded protein is CASLPGHRNTGELFF.

V gene TRBV5-1 combines with J gene TRBJ2-5; possible D gene TRBD2, 6 bases. The CDR3 is 13 residues long. Germline V gives CDR1 SGHRS, CDR2 YFSETQ. The ends were cut back, 4 bases at V and 5 bases at J, with 12 bases in the middle. CDR3 region: CASSRGDLETQYF. DNA for the CDR3: TGCGCCAGCAGCCGCGGGGACTTGGAGACCCAGTACTTC.